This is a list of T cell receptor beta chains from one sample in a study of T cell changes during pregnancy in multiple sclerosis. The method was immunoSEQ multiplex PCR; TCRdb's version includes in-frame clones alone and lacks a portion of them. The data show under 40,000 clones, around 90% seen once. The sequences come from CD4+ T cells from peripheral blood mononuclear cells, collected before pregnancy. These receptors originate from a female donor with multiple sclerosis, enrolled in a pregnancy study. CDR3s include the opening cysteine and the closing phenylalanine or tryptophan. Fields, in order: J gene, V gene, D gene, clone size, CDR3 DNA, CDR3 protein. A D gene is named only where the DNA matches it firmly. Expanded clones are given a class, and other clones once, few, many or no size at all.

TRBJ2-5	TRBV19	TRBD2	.	TGTGCCAGTAGTGGGACTAGCGGGGAGACCCAGTACTTC	CASSGTSGETQYF
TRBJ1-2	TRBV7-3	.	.	TGTGCCAGCAGCTTGGTTGGCGGACAGCTCTGGGGCTACACCTTC	CASSLVGGQLWGYTF
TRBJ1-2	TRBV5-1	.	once	TGCGCCAGCAGTTTCACTCCTGAACCTAACTATGGCTACACCTTC	CASSFTPEPNYGYTF
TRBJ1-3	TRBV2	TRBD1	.	TGTGCCAGCAGAAAGACAGGGATTTTCTCTGGAAACACCATATATTTT	CASRKTGIFSGNTIYF
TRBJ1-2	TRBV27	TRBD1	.	TGTGCCAGCAGTTCAGGGGGAGCAGACTATGGCTACACCTTC	CASSSGGADYGYTF
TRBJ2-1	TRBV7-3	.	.	TGTGCCAGCAGCCCCTTCTTGCGTCAGGGCGATGAGCAGTTCTTC	CASSPFLRQGDEQFF
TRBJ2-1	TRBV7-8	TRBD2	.	TGTGCCAGCAGCTCAACCACTAGCGGATACAATGAGCAGTTCTTC	CASSSTTSGYNEQFF
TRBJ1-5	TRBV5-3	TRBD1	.	TGTGCCAGAAGCGTAGGGACAGATATAAGCCAGCCCCAGCATTTT	CARSVGTDISQPQHF
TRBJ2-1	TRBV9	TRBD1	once	TGTGCCAGCAGCGCGCGGACAGGGACCAATGAGCAGTTCTTC	CASSARTGTNEQFF
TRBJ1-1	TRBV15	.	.	TGTGCCACCAGCAGAGCTCCTAGCAAGAACACTGAAGCTTTCTTT	CATSRAPSKNTEAFF
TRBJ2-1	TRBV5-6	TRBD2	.	TGTGCCAGCAGCTACCTGGGACTAGCTTCGGGGCCAGTGCAGTTCTTC	CASSYLGLASGPVQFF
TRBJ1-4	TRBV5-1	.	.	TGCGCCAGCAGCTTGGTAGGCAGGGGATTCGAAAAACTGTTTTTT	CASSLVGRGFEKLFF
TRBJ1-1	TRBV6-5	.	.	TGTGCCAGCACGTGGGCCCTCAACACTGAAGCTTTCTTT	CASTWALNTEAFF
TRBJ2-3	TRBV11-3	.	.	TGTGCCAGCAGCCAAGCGGGCACAGATACGCAGTATTTT	CASSQAGTDTQYF
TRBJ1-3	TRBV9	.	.	TGTGCCAGCAGCGGACGACGGGACGGGAGCTCTGGAAACACCATATATTTT	CASSGRRDGSSGNTIYF
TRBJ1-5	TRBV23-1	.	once	TGCGCCAGCAGTCAATCATCCGGGATTTGCTATCAGCCCCAGCATTTT	CASSQSSGICYQPQHF
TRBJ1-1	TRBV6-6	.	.	TGTGCCAGCAGTTGGGGGGAGAGCACTGAAGCTTTCTTT	CASSWGESTEAFF
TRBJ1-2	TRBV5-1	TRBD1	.	TGCGCCAGCAGCTTTACAGGGGGCTCCTCCTATGGCTACACCTTC	CASSFTGGSSYGYTF
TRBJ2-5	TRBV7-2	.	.	TGTGCCAGCAGCCGAAGCCTAGTGGGGAGACGAATTGGGACCCAGTACTTC	CASSRSLVGRRIGTQYF
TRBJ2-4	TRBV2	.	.	TGTGCCAGCAGGGGGGACTCAGTTGGCATTCAGTACTTC	CASRGDSVGIQYF
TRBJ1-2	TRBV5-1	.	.	TGCGCCAGCAGCCCCGGGGTAAACTATGGCTACACCTTC	CASSPGVNYGYTF
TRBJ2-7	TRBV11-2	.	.	TGTGCCAGCAGCTTCTCCTCAGGGAAATACGAGCAGTACTTC	CASSFSSGKYEQYF
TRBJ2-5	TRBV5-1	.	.	TGCGCCAGCAGCTGGGGGGGGCCGGGAGAGACCCAGTACTTC	CASSWGGPGETQYF
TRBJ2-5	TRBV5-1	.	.	TGCGCCAGCAGCCTAACAGGGCCCCAAGAGACCCAGTACTTC	CASSLTGPQETQYF
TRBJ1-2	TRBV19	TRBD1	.	TGTGCCAGTAGTATTCTGTCGGGACAGGGGACTCACGGCTACACCTTC	CASSILSGQGTHGYTF
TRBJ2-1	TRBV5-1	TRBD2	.	TGCGCCAGCAGCTTGCCGTCTAGCGGAAACAATGAGCAGTTCTTC	CASSLPSSGNNEQFF
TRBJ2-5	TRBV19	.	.	TGTGCCAGTAGTATTTCTCTGGGGCCGTACGGGGAGACCCAGTACTTC	CASSISLGPYGETQYF
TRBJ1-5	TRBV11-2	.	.	TGTGCCAGCAGCTTAGCCCCTAATCAGCCCCAGCATTTT	CASSLAPNQPQHF
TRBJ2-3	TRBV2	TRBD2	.	TGTGCCAGCAGCCCTAGACTAGCGGGGCCCACAGATACGCAGTATTTT	CASSPRLAGPTDTQYF
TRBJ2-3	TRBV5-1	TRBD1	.	TGCGCCAGCAGCGAGACAGGGTACTACACAGATACGCAGTATTTT	CASSETGYYTDTQYF
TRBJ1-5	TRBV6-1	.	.	TGTGCCAGCAGTCGGGGGGGGGCTGGCAATCAGCCCCAGCATTTT	CASSRGGAGNQPQHF
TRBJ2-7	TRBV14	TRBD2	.	TGTGCCAGCAGCCTTTTTAGCGGGGGATCGAGTTACGAGCAGTACTTC	CASSLFSGGSSYEQYF
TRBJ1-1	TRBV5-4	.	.	TGTGCCAGCAGCTTCGAGGGTCGACCGGAGGCTTTCTTT	CASSFEGRPEAFF
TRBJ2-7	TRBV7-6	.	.	TGTGCCAGCAGCTTAGTTCCGGGGGGCCGGGACGAGCAGTACTTC	CASSLVPGGRDEQYF
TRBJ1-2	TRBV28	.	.	TGTGCCAGCAGTCCCGGAGGCACGGAGGTCTATGGCTACACCTTC	CASSPGGTEVYGYTF
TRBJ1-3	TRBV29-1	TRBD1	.	TGCAGCGTTACTCCGGGACAGGGGGCTGGAAACACCATATATTTT	CSVTPGQGAGNTIYF
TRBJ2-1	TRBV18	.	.	TGTGCCAGCTCACCAGATCTCTTGGCTGAGCAGTTCTTC	CASSPDLLAEQFF
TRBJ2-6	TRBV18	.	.	TGTGCCAGCTCACCAATCCGCTCTGGGGCCAACGTCCTGACTTTC	CASSPIRSGANVLTF
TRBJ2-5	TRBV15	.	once	TGTGCCACCAGCGAGTCCCGAGCGGGCTCGGGGACCCAGTACTTC	CATSESRAGSGTQYF
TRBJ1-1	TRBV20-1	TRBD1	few	TGCAGTGCCGTCCGGGACAGTGAAGCTTTCTTT	CSAVRDSEAFF
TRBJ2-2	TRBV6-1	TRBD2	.	TGTGCCAGCAGTGTCCGGACTAGCGGGGGGGGTGGTACCGGGGAGCTGTTTTTT	CASSVRTSGGGGTGELFF
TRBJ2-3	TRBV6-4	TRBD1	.	TGTGCCAGCAGACAGGGGCTTAGCACAGATACGCAGTATTTT	CASRQGLSTDTQYF
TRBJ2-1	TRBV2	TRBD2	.	TGTGCCAGCAGTGGGACTAGCGGGGATGAGCAGTTCTTC	CASSGTSGDEQFF
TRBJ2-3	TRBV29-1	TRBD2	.	TGCAGCGTTGAAAGGCGGGGGGGTGATACGCAGTATTTT	CSVERRGGDTQYF
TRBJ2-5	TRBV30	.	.	TGTGCCTGGAGTCCCCGACGGGGGGAGACCCAGTACTTC	CAWSPRRGETQYF
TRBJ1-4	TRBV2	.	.	TGTGCCAGCAGATGGAGGGGAAGCACTAATGAAAAACTGTTTTTT	CASRWRGSTNEKLFF
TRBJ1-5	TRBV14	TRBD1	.	TGTGCCAGCAACAGGGGGCAAGGTCAGCCCCAGCATTTT	CASNRGQGQPQHF
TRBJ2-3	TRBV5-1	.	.	TGCGCCAGCAGCTTCGGGGGCACAGATACGCAGTATTTT	CASSFGGTDTQYF
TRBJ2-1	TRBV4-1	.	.	TGCGCCAGCAGCCAAGAAACAGGGCGGCGTGACAGCCAGTTCTTC	CASSQETGRRDSQFF
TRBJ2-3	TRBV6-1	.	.	TGTGCCAGCAGTGAAATAGACTACACAGATACGCAGTATTTT	CASSEIDYTDTQYF
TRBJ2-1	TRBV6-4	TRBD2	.	TGTGCCAGCAGTTCCGGGACTAGCGGGGGAAGTGAGCAGTTCTTC	CASSSGTSGGSEQFF
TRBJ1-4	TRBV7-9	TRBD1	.	TGTGCCAGCAGCTTAGTGCGAGGGACAGGGTCATTTGAAAAACTGTTTTTT	CASSLVRGTGSFEKLFF
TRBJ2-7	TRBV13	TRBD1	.	TGTGCCAGCAGCATAGACAGGGGGTCGAGGGTCGACGAGCAGTACTTC	CASSIDRGSRVDEQYF
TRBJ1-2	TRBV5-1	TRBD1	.	TGCGCCAGCAGCTTGGGGTCCGGGACAGATGGCTACACCTTC	CASSLGSGTDGYTF
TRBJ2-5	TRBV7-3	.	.	TGTGCCAGCAGTTCGAGGGTGATAGGACCTGGGGAGACCCAGTACTTC	CASSSRVIGPGETQYF
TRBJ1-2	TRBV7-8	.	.	TGTGCCAGCAGCTTAGCTCCGACTTGGTATGGCTACACCTTC	CASSLAPTWYGYTF
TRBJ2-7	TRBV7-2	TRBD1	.	TGTGCCAGCAGCTCCGGGACAGGGTACTACGAGCAGTACTTC	CASSSGTGYYEQYF
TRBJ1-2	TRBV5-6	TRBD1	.	TGTGCCAGCAGCTTTCAAGCAGGGGGGTATGGCTACACCTTC	CASSFQAGGYGYTF
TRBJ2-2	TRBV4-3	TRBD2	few	TGCGCCAGCAGCCAAGAATTCTGGGCGGGGGGTACCGGGGAGCTGTTTTTT	CASSQEFWAGGTGELFF
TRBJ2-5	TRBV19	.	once	TGTGCCAGTAGCGTGTGGCCACAAGAGACCCAGTACTTC	CASSVWPQETQYF